The 10 T cell receptor beta chains below were found in one sample sequenced in a study of T cells in women clearing cervical HPV infection. TCRdb's table, derived via immunoSEQ multiplex PCR, lists solely in-frame clones and lacks some. The specimen's table records tens of thousands of clones. Source material: blood buffy coat. The receptors come from a woman aged 18-70 years with a cervical HPV16 infection that either progressed to CIN3+ or cleared (not recorded which).

About this clone: The read is 3 residues too short to cover the CDR3 end, so that end is filled in from the germline J gene. The J gene is TRBJ1-1, the V gene TRBV19; 8 bases are shared with TRBD1. Germline V lookup: CDR1 LNHDA, CDR2 SQIVND (reference sequence). The CDR3 is 13 amino acids. The ends lost 10 bases at V and 2 bases at J; junction bases unmatched: 6. CDR3 residues: CATRQGINTEAFF. The CDR3 bases that were read are TGTGCCACGAGACAGGGGATAAACACTGAA.

As concerns this clone: One end of the junction fails to match germline, which may point to a read error. Read coverage stops 3 residues before the CDR3 terminus; the germline J gene supplies the remainder. The chain links TRBV4-1 to TRBJ2-7, with D possibly matching TRBD1 (6 bases). Germline V lookup: CDR1 MGHRA, CDR2 YSYEKL. This CDR3 is built from 16 residues. CDR3 sequence reads: CTSSQDSGVGTYEQYF. CDR3 DNA, as far as it was read: TGCACCAGCAGCCAAGACTCAGGGGTAGGGACCTACGAG.

A note on this clone: With the read ending 3 residues before the CDR3 end, the germline J gene is used to fill in that end. The chain has TRBV19 and TRBJ2-1, with 7 positions matching TRBD1. The germline gives CDR1 LNHDA, CDR2 SQIVND (reference sequence). Germline trimming cut 6 bases from V and 4 bases from J; bases unmatched to any gene: 12. CDR3 length: 16 amino acids. Here the CDR3 reads CASRRGQTGRYNEQFF. The DNA read from the CDR3 is TGTGCCAGTAGACGTGGACAGACAGGGCGTTACAATGAG.

Regarding this clone: The DNA ends 3 residues before the CDR3 does, and the rest of the CDR3 is filled in from the germline J gene. This chain connects TRBV19 to TRBJ2-7; 9 nucleotides line up with TRBD2. J lost 0 bases, V lost 1 base, and 1 base had no gene match. The germline gives CDR1 LNHDA, CDR2 SQIVND (reference sequence). The CDR3 has 15 residues. CDR3 sequence reads: CASSIGLAVSYEQYF. The CDR3 bases that were read are TGTGCCAGTAGTATAGGACTAGCGGTCTCCTACGAG.

Concerning this clone itself: The CDR3 end lies 3 residues beyond the end of the read and is filled in from the germline J gene. This chain connects TRBV7-9 to TRBJ1-2, with D uncertain. The CDR3 contains 13 residues. Per germline, CDR1 SEHNR and CDR2 FQNEAQ (reference sequence). The sequenced part of the CDR3 DNA is TGTGCCAGCACCATCACAGTCAGCTACGAC. Translating gives CASTITVSYD. The full CDR3 protein reads CASTITVSYDYTF.

With regard to this clone: The DNA ends 3 residues before the CDR3 does, and the rest of the CDR3 is filled in from the germline J gene. The rearrangement links TRBV2 to TRBJ2-7; 8 bases agree with TRBD1. The CDR3 is 11 amino acids. J gave up 5 bases and V 10 bases, and 4 bases lay outside the gene matches. The germline V gene encodes CDR1 SNHLY and CDR2 FYNNEI. The CDR3 sequence: CAIATGDEQYF. The CDR3 DNA, read in part, is TGTGCCATCGCGACAGGGGACGAG.

Points on this clone: The read ends 3 residues before the CDR3 terminus; that terminus is restored from the germline J gene. V gene TRBV7-7 combines with J gene TRBJ1-1, with a possible D match to TRBD1 (5 bases). From germline, CDR1 is SSHAT and CDR2 FNYEAQ (reference sequence). CDR3 length equals 13 residues. The V end lost 3 bases, the J end lost 0 bases, and 5 bases lay between the germline ends. CDR3 DNA (partial): TGTGCCAGCAGCTTGACAGTGAACACTGAA. Its translation: CASSLTVNTE. The full-length CDR3 reads as CASSLTVNTEAFF.

As concerns this clone: The observed sequence ends 3 residues before the CDR3 terminus, with the missing tail filled in from the germline J gene. The chain uses TRBV19 and TRBJ2-1; D ambiguous. This CDR3 region has 14 residues. CDR1 and CDR2 from the germline V gene are LNHDA and SQIVND (reference sequence). V was clipped by 8 bases and J by 6 bases, with 17 bases between them. CDR3 region: CASQDPFRVNEQFF. CDR3 DNA (partial): TGTGCCAGTCAAGACCCCTTTAGGGTCAATGAG.

CDR3: CASSAHLAGGQDTQYF. The part of the CDR3 DNA that was read is TGTGCCAGCAGTGCCCACCTAGCGGGGGGGCAAGATACG. The chain links TRBV6-1 to TRBJ2-3, with 12 nucleotides matching TRBD2. The read falls 3 residues short of the CDR3 end, and the missing part is taken from the germline J gene. V shed 4 bases, J shed 5 bases, and the junction held 7 bases outside the gene matches. CDR1 is MNHNS, CDR2 SASEGT, per germline. The length of the CDR3 is 16 residues.

Remarks on this clone: The read ends 3 residues before the CDR3 terminus; that terminus is restored from the germline J gene. V is TRBV2 and J is TRBJ1-4; D is perhaps TRBD1 (6 bases). V was cut by 5 bases and J by 5 bases, with 15 bases left in between. Germline-derived CDR1 and CDR2 are SNHLY and FYNNEI. The CDR3 covers 15 residues. CDR3 DNA, as far as it was read: TGTGCCAGCAGTCCTCGGCGGGGGGCCAATGAAAAA. Translating gives CASSPRRGANEK. The CDR3 in full is CASSPRRGANEKLFF.